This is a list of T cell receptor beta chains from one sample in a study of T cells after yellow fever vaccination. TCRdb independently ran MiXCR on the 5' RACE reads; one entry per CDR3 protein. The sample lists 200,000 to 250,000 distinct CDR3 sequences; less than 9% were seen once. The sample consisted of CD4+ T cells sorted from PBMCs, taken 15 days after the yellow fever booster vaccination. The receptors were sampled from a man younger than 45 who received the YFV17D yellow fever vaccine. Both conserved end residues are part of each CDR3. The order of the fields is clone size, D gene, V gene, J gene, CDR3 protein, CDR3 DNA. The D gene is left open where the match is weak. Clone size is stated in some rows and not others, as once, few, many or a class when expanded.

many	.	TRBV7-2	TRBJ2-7	CASSLAGGRKAYEQYF	TGTGCCAGCAGCTTAGCGGGTGGCCGAAAAGCCTACGAGCAGTACTTC
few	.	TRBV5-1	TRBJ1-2	CASSLATVRGFGANYGYTF	TGCGCCAGCAGCTTGGCAACGGTCAGGGGATTCGGGGCGAACTATGGCTACACCTTC
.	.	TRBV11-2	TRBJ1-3	CASSSFGGRNTIYF	TGTGCCAGCAGCTCGTTCGGGGGGAGAAACACCATATATTTT
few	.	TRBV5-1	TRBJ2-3	CASSADSASTQYF	TGCGCCAGCTCAGCAGACTCGGCTAGTACGCAGTATTTT
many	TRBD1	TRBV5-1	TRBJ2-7	CASSPGGSYEQYF	TGCGCCAGCAGCCCAGGGGGCTCCTACGAGCAGTACTTC
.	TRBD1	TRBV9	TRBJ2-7	CASSSLPGQGSEQYF	TGTGCCAGCAGCTCTCTTCCGGGACAGGGGTCCGAGCAGTACTTC
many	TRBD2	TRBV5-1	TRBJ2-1	CASSFGQRGDNEQFF	TGCGCCAGCAGCTTTGGCCAGCGGGGAGACAATGAGCAGTTCTTC
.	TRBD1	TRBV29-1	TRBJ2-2	CSAQGVTGELFF	TGCAGCGCCCAGGGGGTTACCGGGGAGCTGTTTTTT
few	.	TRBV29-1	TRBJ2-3	CSVPRQVSTDTQYF	TGCAGCGTCCCGCGACAGGTTAGCACAGATACGCAGTATTTT
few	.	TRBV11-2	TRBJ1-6	CASSFGGSYSPLHF	TGTGCCAGCAGCTTTGGCGGGAGTTATTCACCCCTCCACTTT
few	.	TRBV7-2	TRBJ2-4	CASSRIAERRENIQYF	TGTGCCAGCAGCCGAATAGCGGAACGAAGGGAAAACATTCAGTACTTC
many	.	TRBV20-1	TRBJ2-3	CSARGASDTQYF	TGCAGTGCTAGAGGAGCGTCAGATACGCAGTATTTT
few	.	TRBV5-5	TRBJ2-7	CASSPRDKAHEQYF	TGTGCCAGCAGCCCCCGGGACAAAGCCCACGAGCAGTACTTC
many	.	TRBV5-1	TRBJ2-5	CASSFPQETQYF	TGCGCCAGCAGCTTCCCGCAGGAGACCCAGTACTTC
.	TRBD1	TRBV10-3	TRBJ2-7	CAISGGTGAHEQYF	TGTGCCATCAGTGGAGGGACAGGGGCCCACGAGCAGTACTTC
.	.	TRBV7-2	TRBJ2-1	CASSLAGGPAGNEQFF	TGTGCCAGCAGCTTAGCGGGAGGTCCGGCGGGGAATGAGCAGTTCTTC
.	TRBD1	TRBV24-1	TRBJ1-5	CATSDLGTGGNFGNQPQHF	TGTGCCACCAGTGATTTGGGGACAGGGGGTAATTTTGGCAATCAGCCCCAGCATTTT
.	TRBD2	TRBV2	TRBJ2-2	CATNIGGTGELFF	TGTGCCACCAACATCGGGGGGACCGGGGAGCTGTTTTTT
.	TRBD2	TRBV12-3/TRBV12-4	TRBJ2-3	CASTVGAGEDTQYF	TGTGCCAGCACCGTCGGAGCGGGAGAGGATACGCAGTATTTT
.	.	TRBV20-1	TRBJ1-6	CSAREDGVWNSPLHF	TGCAGTGCTAGGGAGGACGGTGTTTGGAATTCACCCCTCCACTTT
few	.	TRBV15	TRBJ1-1	CATSRESGALATEAFF	TGTGCCACCAGCAGAGAATCAGGGGCGTTGGCCACTGAAGCTTTCTTT
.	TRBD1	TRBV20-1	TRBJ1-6	CSASHLQGADSPLHF	TGCAGTGCTAGTCACCTACAGGGGGCGGATTCACCCCTCCACTTT
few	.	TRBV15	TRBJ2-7	CATSTNRDRRYEQYF	TGTGCCACCAGCACCAACCGGGACCGGCGGTACGAGCAGTACTTC
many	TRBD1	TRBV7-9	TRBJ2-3	CASSSGPTGRRTDTQYF	TGTGCCAGCAGCTCGGGCCCGACAGGGCGGCGCACAGATACGCAGTATTTT